The 25 T cell receptor beta chains below were found in one sample sequenced in a study of T-cell reconstitution after alpha-beta-depleted transplantation in children. Researchers prepared the TCRbeta library using unique molecular identifiers, the study reports. TCRdb redid the calling of the PCR reads with MiXCR, one entry per CDR3 protein. The sample lists 200,000 to 250,000 distinct CDR3 sequences, 8% to 9.5% occurring once. The material was PBMCs from the stem cell graft donor, obtained from the stem cell graft. The receptors originated from a human donor who donated a stem cell graft to a child with acute lymphoblastic leukemia.

About this clonotype itself: This likely comes from a read error, as the CDR3 has no conserved phenylalanine or tryptophan at its end. In nucleotides, the CDR3 is TGCGCCAGCAGTTCCGGACAGGGGGCGGCAGATACGCAGTATTTA. This translates into CASSSGQGAADTQYL. The chain uses TRBV5-1 and TRBJ2-3; 11 nucleotides match TRBD1. Per the germline V gene, CDR1 is SGHRS and CDR2 is YFSETQ. V lost 5 bases, J lost 4 bases, and 6 bases stayed unmatched. The length of the CDR3 is 15 residues.

The chain recombines TRBV5-1 with TRBJ2-2, with 10 bases fitting TRBD2. The germline V gene has CDR1 SGHRS and CDR2 YFSETQ. The trim removed 2 bases at V and 1 base at J, leaving 5 bases unmatched. The CDR3 consists of 17 residues. CDR3 amino acids: CASSFPSGGLNTGELFF. In DNA form, the CDR3 reads TGCGCCAGCAGCTTCCCTAGCGGGGGTCTGAACACCGGGGAGCTGTTTTTT. Complete variable domain (other parts from reference TRBV5-1 and TRBJ2-2): KAGVTQTPRYLIKTRGQQVTLSCSPISGHRSVSWYQQTPGQGLQFLFEYFSETQRNKGNFPGRFSGRQFSNSRSEMNVSTLELGDSALYLCASSFPSGGLNTGELFFGEGSRLTVL.

This clonotype came up many times. The chain has TRBV2 and TRBJ2-1; TRBD1 matches at 8 bases. V was clipped by 7 bases and J by 2 bases; unmatched bases: 4. This CDR3 is 14 amino acids long. Looked up from germline, CDR1 is SNHLY and CDR2 is FYNNEI. CDR3 in DNA: TGTGCCAGCAACGGACAGGGCACCTACAATGAGCAGTTCTTC. Protein product: CASNGQGTYNEQFF.

This clonotype was picked up many times. The J gene is TRBJ2-1, the V gene TRBV5-1; the D gene is possibly TRBD1 (6 bases). The germline V and J ends were trimmed by 3 bases and 5 bases, with 9 bases remaining between them. Germline V gene lookup returns CDR1 SGHRS and CDR2 YFSETQ. The CDR3 is 13 residues long. The CDR3 is CASSSTGNNEQFF. In DNA, the CDR3 is TGCGCCAGCAGCTCGACAGGAAACAATGAGCAGTTCTTC.

This clonotype was seen repeatedly, ten times or more. The genes are TRBV5-1 and TRBJ1-1; 8 bases are shared with TRBD1. CDR3 length equals 13 residues. The junction had 1 base not matched to a gene; V was cut back by 4 bases and J by 2 bases. Germline CDR1 reads SGHRS; CDR2 reads YFSETQ. The CDR3 reads CASSPGGNTEAFF. The CDR3 nucleotides are TGCGCCAGCAGCCCAGGGGGCAACACTGAAGCTTTCTTT. The full variable domain, with the rest looked up from reference TRBV5-1 and TRBJ1-1, is KAGVTQTPRYLIKTRGQQVTLSCSPISGHRSVSWYQQTPGQGLQFLFEYFSETQRNKGNFPGRFSGRQFSNSRSEMNVSTLELGDSALYLCASSPGGNTEAFFGQGTRLTVV.

This clonotype was observed a handful of times. The J gene is TRBJ2-3, the V gene TRBV4-1; TRBD1 matches 7 bases. J lost 3 bases, V lost 2 bases, and 5 bases had no gene match. CDR1 is MGHRA, CDR2 YSYEKL, per germline. The CDR3 is made up of 15 amino acids. CDR3 sequence reads: CASSQRQGSTDTQYF. For the CDR3, the DNA is TGCGCCAGCAGCCAACGACAGGGTTCGACAGATACGCAGTATTTT.

There are many counts of this clonotype. This rearrangement joins TRBV5-1 to TRBJ1-6; 8 nucleotides agree with TRBD1. Trimming at V came to 4 bases and at J to 7 bases, leaving 7 bases not matched to a gene. Germline lookup yields CDR1 SGHRS and CDR2 YFSETQ. The CDR3 contains 15 residues. The CDR3 here is CASSPQGAANSPLHF. The CDR3 DNA is TGCGCCAGCAGCCCCCAGGGGGCGGCGAATTCACCCCTCCACTTT. The complete variable domain, with remaining parts taken from reference TRBV5-1 and TRBJ1-6, reads KAGVTQTPRYLIKTRGQQVTLSCSPISGHRSVSWYQQTPGQGLQFLFEYFSETQRNKGNFPGRFSGRQFSNSRSEMNVSTLELGDSALYLCASSPQGAANSPLHFGNGTRLTVT.

This chain links TRBV5-1 with TRBJ1-6, with D possibly being TRBD1 (6 bases). Trimming removed 0 bases from V and 7 bases from J, with 11 bases in between. The CDR3 is 15 residues long. Germline CDR1 SGHRS, CDR2 YFSETQ. Here the CDR3 reads CASSLDRGGNSPLHF. The CDR3 DNA is TGCGCCAGCAGCTTGGATAGAGGGGGAAATTCACCCCTCCACTTT.

This clonotype showed up many times. V and J are TRBV7-2 and TRBJ2-3, with D unresolved. The CDR3 contains 12 residues. Germline-derived CDR1 and CDR2 are SGHTA and FQGNSA. The V and J ends lost 4 bases and 2 bases respectively, with 4 bases between them. CDR3: CASSSYTDTQYF. The CDR3 DNA is TGTGCCAGCAGCTCTTACACAGATACGCAGTATTTT.

This clonotype was recorded many times. The chain uses TRBV6-1 and TRBJ2-3; D not resolved. CDR3 length: 15 amino acids. Trimming pared 5 bases from V and 0 bases from J, leaving 12 bases between. From germline, CDR1 is MNHNS and CDR2 SASEGT. CDR3 sequence: CASSRLGSSTDTQYF. DNA for the CDR3: TGTGCCAGCAGTCGTCTAGGATCTAGCACAGATACGCAGTATTTT.

J is TRBJ2-2 and V is TRBV7-7; possible D gene TRBD2, 5 bases. The V end was cut by 2 bases, the J end by 5 bases, with 12 bases between. The CDR3 covers 15 residues. Germline CDR1 SSHAT, CDR2 FNYEAQ (reference sequence). The CDR3 here is CASSLLAPETGELFF. CDR3 DNA: TGTGCCAGCAGCTTACTAGCTCCCGAGACCGGGGAGCTGTTTTTT.

This clonotype turned up a few times. V is TRBV29-1 and J is TRBJ1-1; unclear D gene. V lost 1 base to trimming and J lost 1 base, with 4 bases between them. Germline CDR1 reads SQVTM; CDR2 reads ANQGSEA. The CDR3 has 12 residues. The CDR3 here is CSVEAENTEAFF. DNA of the CDR3: TGCAGCGTTGAAGCAGAGAACACTGAAGCTTTCTTT.

This sequence joins TRBV10-1 and TRBJ1-1; TRBD1 agrees at 7 bases. Germline values: CDR1 WNHNN, CDR2 SYGVQD (reference sequence). This CDR3 is built from 13 residues. J lost 5 bases, V lost 7 bases, and 7 bases had no gene match. CDR3 protein: CASKGDRVTEAFF. CDR3 bases: TGCGCCAGCAAGGGAGACAGGGTTACTGAAGCTTTCTTT.

This clonotype was detected ten times or more. The chain has TRBV6-1 and TRBJ1-3; TRBD1 is a possible D gene (5 bases). Germline V gene data show CDR1 as MNHNS and CDR2 as SASEGT. There are 14 residues in the CDR3. Trimming removed 7 bases at V and 4 bases at J, with 14 bases between. This CDR3 is CASNGGDLGNTIYF. CDR3 DNA: TGTGCCAGCAATGGGGGGGACCTCGGAAACACCATATATTTT.

This clonotype was seen a handful of times. The chain recombines TRBV5-1 with TRBJ1-1; 7 nucleotides line up with TRBD1. V shed 3 bases and J 1 base; nucleotides not matched to a gene: 6. The CDR3 spans 15 residues. Germline loops: CDR1 SGHRS, CDR2 YFSETQ. The CDR3 spells CASSYRWTGNTEAFF. The CDR3 nucleotides are TGCGCCAGCAGCTACCGATGGACAGGGAACACTGAAGCTTTCTTT.

V gene TRBV12-5 combines with J gene TRBJ1-1, with a possible D match to TRBD1 (5 bases). The CDR3 runs 13 residues. Germline CDR1 and CDR2: LGHNT and FRNRAP. Trimming shortened V by 7 bases and J by 1 base, and 10 bases separated the two germline ends. CDR3 DNA sequence: TGTGCTAGTGTCCTGGGGGAGAACACTGAAGCTTTCTTT. Translation gives CASVLGENTEAFF.

This chain joins TRBV29-1 and TRBJ2-3; D may be TRBD1 (5 bases). Trimming cost V 0 bases and J 14 bases, with 18 bases left between them. The CDR3 contains 13 residues. Germline CDR1 SQVTM, CDR2 ANQGSEA. DNA of the CDR3: TGCAGCGTTGAAGAAGGTGGGGCTGGGGTACGGTATTTT. This gives the protein CSVEEGGAGVRYF.

The chain employs TRBV12-3 or TRBV12-4 and TRBJ1-2, with D possibly matching TRBD1 (6 bases). CDR3 size: 13 residues. The V gene lost 7 bases and the J gene lost 4 bases, with 13 bases spanning the gap. CDR3 nucleotides: TGTGCCAGCAACTGGGGGGGCGGCTATGGCTACACCTTC. Amino acid sequence: CASNWGGGYGYTF.

This clonotype was seen repeatedly, ten times or more. The gene calls are TRBV7-2 and TRBJ1-5; maybe TRBD1 (5 bases). V shed 10 bases and J shed 5 bases, with 18 bases lying between them. In germline, CDR1 is SGHTA, CDR2 FQGNSA. The CDR3 has 14 amino acids. CDR3 loop: CAISVGLGDQPQHF. The CDR3 DNA sequence: TGTGCCATCTCGGTGGGCTTGGGGGATCAGCCCCAGCATTTT.

Many counts were recorded for this clonotype. The chain recombines TRBV18 with TRBJ1-1, with a tentative D call TRBD1 (5 bases). CDR3 length: 13 amino acids. CDR1 is KGHSH, CDR2 LQKENI, per germline. The V end lost 8 bases, the J end lost 3 bases, and 13 bases lay between the germline ends. This CDR3 is CASETGTDTEAFF. In DNA, the CDR3 is TGTGCCAGCGAAACCGGGACGGACACTGAAGCTTTCTTT.

The chain recombines TRBV10-3 with TRBJ2-5, with 7 bases fitting TRBD1. The ends lost 8 bases at V and 2 bases at J; junction bases unmatched: 8. Germline lookup yields CDR1 ENHRY and CDR2 SYGVKD. This CDR3 has 14 amino acids. CDR3 coding DNA: TGTGCCATCGCTAAGGACAGGCAACAAGAGACCCAGTACTTC. It codes for CAIAKDRQQETQYF.

This clonotype was counted at least ten times. The V and J genes are TRBV4-2 and TRBJ1-2; a weak D match, TRBD1 (6 bases). Deletions cut 6 bases from V and 6 bases from J, with 14 bases between. The CDR3 length is 13 residues. Germline values: CDR1 LGHNA, CDR2 YNFKEQ. CDR3 residues: CASSGYTGNGYTF. The CDR3 DNA reads as TGTGCCAGCAGTGGCTATACAGGGAATGGCTACACCTTC.

This clonotype was counted a few times. The CDR3 DNA reads as TGTGCCAGCAGCTTAGATGGCGGTAATAGCAATCAGCCCCAGCATTTT. Translating it yields CASSLDGGNSNQPQHF. The chain carries TRBV7-9 and TRBJ1-5; no clear D gene. The CDR3 is made up of 16 amino acids. CDR1 and CDR2 (germline): SEHNR, FQNEAQ (reference sequence). V lost 1 base and J 0 bases, leaving 10 bases between the germline ends.

The chain has TRBV6-5 and TRBJ1-5; D is possibly TRBD1 (5 bases). V was shortened by 7 bases and J by 1 base, with 20 bases between the two germline ends. CDR3 length: 17 amino acids. The V gene's germline CDR1 is MNHEY and CDR2 SVGAGI. The CDR3 DNA reads as TGTGCCAGCACCTTGAGGAGGGGTGATACGAGCAATCAGCCCCAGCATTTT. Its protein is CASTLRRGDTSNQPQHF.

V usage is TRBV5-5 and J usage is TRBJ1-1; D is perhaps TRBD1 (5 bases). CDR3 length equals 14 residues. Germline V lookup: CDR1 SGHKS, CDR2 YYEKEE (reference sequence). The V gene lost 0 bases and the J gene lost 6 bases, with 12 bases spanning the gap. The CDR3 spells CASSLGGVGSEAFF. CDR3 nucleotides: TGTGCCAGCAGCTTGGGGGGGGTCGGCTCTGAAGCTTTCTTT.